The sequence of this T cell receptor (beta chain) was determined in a study of blood T cell repertoires in COVID-19. About the study: Donors in the United States, Italy and Spain gave samples during acute or convalescent COVID-19. The analysed material was cDNA or gDNA that came from T cells, B-cell-depleted T cells, or PBMCs.

Authors' processing steps: Scientists estimated how many nucleated cells there were by amplifying reference gene primers. The data were produced by immunoSEQ multiplex PCR, yet TCRdb's version contains in-frame clones alone and is incomplete. That table furnishes V, J and clone size, whereas the DNA furnished D and trimming. In the table there are more than 35,000 clones, over 75% of which are singletons. The CDR3 loop spans 16 amino acids. Germline V gene lookup returns CDR1 SQVTM and CDR2 ANQGSEA. The V gene end was trimmed by 4 bases and the J gene end by 1 base; junction bases not matched to a gene: 6.

V gene TRBV29-1 combines with J gene TRBJ2-7; 14 nucleotides agree with TRBD2. Sequencing used peripheral blood. This sequence originates from a man in his 70s with active COVID-19. CDR3 bases: TGCAGCGTTGTGAGGGGACTAGCGGGAGTTTCCTACGAGCAGTACTTC. Its protein is CSVVRGLAGVSYEQYF.